This TCR beta chain was obtained from a study of T-cell reconstitution after alpha-beta-depleted transplantation in children (dated by TCRdb to 2016 to 2018). Broadly, across the study: T-cell immune reconstitution after TCRalphabeta/CD19-depleted allogeneic hematopoietic cell transplantation in children was quantitatively tracked in the study by means of TCR repertoire profiling. The paper's findings and limits, for the study overall: In some patients, high TCRbeta diversity at day 60 was attributed to recipient T cells and intrathymic progenitors that had survived conditioning. The frequencies of hyperexpanded clones fell over the following months, and after one year, T-cell counts and TCRbeta diversity were mostly attributed to newly produced T cells. About two months after transplant, the apparently early recovery of alphabetaT-cell counts reportedly depended on just several hundred clones that had expanded rapidly and came from non-depleted graft cells.

Sequences KGHSH (CDR1) and LQKENI (CDR2) are obtained from the germline V gene. At the junction V is shortened by 6 bases and J by 3 bases, with 15 bases in between. The CDR3 runs 14 amino acids, cysteine and phenylalanine included. Just CDR3 DNA is preserved here, 42 bases in frame from base 1. The treatment or condition label on this specimen signifies: allogeneic hematopoietic cell transplantation with graft depleted of TCRalphabeta T cells and CD19 B cells. Transplant recipients were children who received TCRalphabeta/CD19-depleted allogeneic hematopoietic cell grafts. Points on this clonotype: The target of this receptor is not known. No base-level quality is on record; no much larger clone is a single base apart.

Preparation of the library involved PCR. TCRdb lists the instrument as Illumina HiSeq 2500. TCR library preparation used molecular barcoding, with unique molecular identifiers applied to normalize quantification of the TCRbeta repertoire. Using fastp at Q25 and MiXCR, TCRdb reprocessed the public reads and kept productive beta chains. Entries that share a CDR3 protein sequence are merged under the most common genes and DNA. The sample has about 7,200 distinct CDR3 sequences on record, approximately 5.6% of them singletons. The ten most abundant clones make up roughly 25% of the sample. The TCR originated in a child younger than two who had a stem cell transplant for acute myeloid leukemia, so the T cells may come from the graft donor. The sequences come from PBMCs, mostly from graft donor cells, collected 180 days after TCRalphabeta/CD19-depleted stem cell transplant. This receptor chain uses TRBV18 and TRBJ2-7; possibly the D gene is TRBD2, per 7 matching bases. In nucleotides, the sequence is TGTGCCAGCTCGCCCTGGGAGGGGGGCTACGAGCAGTACTTC. It encodes CASSPWEGGYEQYF. This CDR3, with the reference TRBV18 and TRBJ2-7 proteins standing in past its ends, gives the full variable domain NAGVMQNPRHLVRRRGQEARLRCSPMKGHSHVYWYRQLPEEGLKFMVYLQKENIIDESGMPKERFSAEFPKEGPSILRIQQVVRGDSAAYFCASSPWEGGYEQYFGPGTRLTVT.